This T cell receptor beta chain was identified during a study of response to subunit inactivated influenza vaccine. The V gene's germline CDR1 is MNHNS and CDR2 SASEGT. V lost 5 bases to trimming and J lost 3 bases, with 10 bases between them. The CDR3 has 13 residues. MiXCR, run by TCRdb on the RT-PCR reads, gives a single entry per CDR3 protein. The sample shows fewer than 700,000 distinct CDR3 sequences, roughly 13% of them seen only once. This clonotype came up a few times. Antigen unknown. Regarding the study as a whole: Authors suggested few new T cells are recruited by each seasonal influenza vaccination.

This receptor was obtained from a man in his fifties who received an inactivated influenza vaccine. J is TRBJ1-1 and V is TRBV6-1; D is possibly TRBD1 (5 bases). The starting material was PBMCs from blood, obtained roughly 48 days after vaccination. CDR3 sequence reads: CASSRRVDTEAFF. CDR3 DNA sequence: TGTGCCAGCAGTCGCAGGGTGGACACTGAAGCTTTCTTT.